These T cell receptor beta chains were read from a single sample in a study of T cell responses to AZD1222 COVID-19 vaccine. Profiling relied on immunoSEQ multiplex PCR, and the TCRdb table lists in-frame clones only, not all of them. This sample has more than 50,000 clones, with roughly 90% found just once. The material sequenced was peripheral blood, taken on day 0 of AZD1222 vaccination. All receptors derive from an adult in good health. CDR3s include the opening cysteine and the closing phenylalanine or tryptophan. The D gene is left open where the match is weak. Clone size appears in some rows only: once, few, many, or a class for an expanded clone.

.	TRBV9	.	15	TRBJ2-2	CASSVQGRDTGELFF	TGTGCCAGCAGCGTACAGGGGCGGGACACCGGGGAGCTGTTTTTT
.	TRBV7-9	.	13	TRBJ1-2	CASSSDGNYGYTF	TGTGCCAGCAGCTCCGACGGAAACTATGGCTACACCTTC
.	TRBV29-1	.	13	TRBJ1-2	CSVEGGRQFGYTF	TGCAGCGTTGAAGGGGGGCGCCAATTTGGCTACACCTTC
.	TRBV3-1/TRBV3-2	.	14	TRBJ1-2	CASSQDTTDFGYTF	TGTGCCAGCAGCCAAGATACCACAGACTTTGGCTACACCTTC
.	TRBV7-9	.	13	TRBJ2-2	CASSDRYTGELFF	TGTGCCAGCAGCGACAGGTACACCGGGGAGCTGTTTTTT
.	TRBV19	.	14	TRBJ2-7	CASSSRRGSYEQYF	TGTGCCAGTAGTTCGAGGCGGGGCTCCTACGAGCAGTACTTC
.	TRBV7-2	.	13	TRBJ2-5	CASSLGQVETQYF	TGTGCCAGCAGCTTAGGGCAGGTTGAGACCCAGTACTTC
.	TRBV6-5	.	14	TRBJ2-2	CASVWGPGTGELFF	TGTGCCAGCGTCTGGGGGCCCGGCACCGGGGAGCTGTTTTTT
.	TRBV6-5	.	16	TRBJ2-7	CASSSAATVLGYEQYF	TGTGCCAGCAGTTCGGCGGCCACAGTTCTGGGCTACGAGCAGTACTTC
.	TRBV18	.	13	TRBJ2-1	CASSPPGRNEQFF	TGTGCCAGCTCACCGCCCGGACGAAATGAGCAGTTCTTC
TRBD1	TRBV7-9	.	14	TRBJ1-1	CASSPRTGHTEAFF	TGTGCCAGCAGCCCCCGGACAGGGCACACTGAAGCTTTCTTT
.	TRBV7-8	.	16	TRBJ1-6	CASSLVSLGKGSPLHF	TGTGCCAGCAGCTTAGTGTCACTGGGCAAGGGTTCACCCCTCCACTTT
.	TRBV2	.	14	TRBJ1-6	CASSVTENNSPLHF	TGTGCCAGCAGTGTGACGGAAAATAATTCACCCCTCCACTTT
TRBD2	TRBV5-1	.	14	TRBJ2-1	CASSLIAGRGEQFF	TGCGCCAGCAGCTTGATAGCGGGGCGGGGTGAGCAGTTCTTC
.	TRBV7-8	.	16	TRBJ1-5	CASSLLRFNSNQPQHF	TGTGCCAGCAGCTTACTGCGGTTTAATAGCAATCAGCCCCAGCATTTT
.	TRBV9	.	15	TRBJ1-2	CASSVEGVRTYGYTF	TGTGCCAGCAGCGTAGAAGGGGTCCGGACCTATGGCTACACCTTC
.	TRBV5-6	.	13	TRBJ2-5	CASSLGGGETQYF	TGTGCCAGCAGCTTGGGTGGCGGGGAGACCCAGTACTTC
TRBD2	TRBV5-5	.	18	TRBJ2-1	CASSLIRVAGGVHNEQFF	TGTGCCAGCAGCTTAATTCGTGTAGCGGGGGGAGTACACAATGAGCAGTTCTTC
.	TRBV3-1/TRBV3-2	.	14	TRBJ2-7	CASSQAVLSYEQYF	TGTGCCAGCAGCCAGGCGGTCCTTTCGTACGAGCAGTACTTC
.	TRBV15	.	13	TRBJ2-5	CATSREIGETQYF	TGTGCCACCAGCAGAGAGATTGGGGAGACCCAGTACTTC
.	TRBV6-1	.	13	TRBJ1-2	CASSEIAGAGYTF	TGTGCCAGCAGTGAAATCGCCGGGGCTGGCTACACCTTC
.	TRBV28	once	14	TRBJ1-5	CASSLGRGLQPQHF	TGTGCCAGCAGTTTAGGTAGAGGTTTGCAGCCCCAGCATTTT
.	TRBV6-5	.	13	TRBJ1-1	CASSYGSPTEAFF	TGTGCCAGCAGTTACGGCAGCCCCACTGAAGCTTTCTTT
.	TRBV19	.	13	TRBJ2-2	CASIRAGSGELFF	TGTGCCAGTATAAGGGCAGGGTCGGGGGAGCTGTTTTTT
.	TRBV2	once	13	TRBJ1-1	CASGGVPNTEAFF	TGTGCCAGCGGGGGGGTCCCGAACACTGAAGCTTTCTTT
TRBD2	TRBV18	.	15	TRBJ2-3	CASSLSGGAADTQYF	TGTGCCAGCTCCTTGAGCGGGGGGGCGGCAGATACGCAGTATTTT
.	TRBV30	.	11	TRBJ1-2	CAWSVRLASTF	TGTGCCTGGAGTGTACGTCTGGCATCCACCTTC
TRBD1	TRBV19	.	15	TRBJ1-2	CASTEDRGANYGYTF	TGTGCCAGTACCGAGGACAGGGGAGCTAACTATGGCTACACCTTC
.	TRBV5-1	.	16	TRBJ2-7	CASSLGSASSSYEQYF	TGCGCCAGCAGCTTGGGGTCTGCTTCGAGCTCCTACGAGCAGTACTTC
TRBD1	TRBV6-5	.	14	TRBJ1-6	CASSWTGSNSPLHF	TGTGCCAGCAGTTGGACAGGTTCTAATTCACCCCTCCACTTT
.	TRBV6-1	.	15	TRBJ2-7	CASSELRGANYEQYF	TGTGCCAGCAGTGAACTCCGCGGGGCAAACTACGAGCAGTACTTC
.	TRBV7-2	.	15	TRBJ1-1	CASSFSWGGHTEAFF	TGTGCCAGCAGCTTTAGTTGGGGGGGGCACACTGAAGCTTTCTTT
.	TRBV12-3/TRBV12-4	.	12	TRBJ1-2	CASSSGTYGYTF	TGTGCCAGCAGTTCCGGGACATATGGCTACACCTTC
.	TRBV5-1	.	15	TRBJ2-7	CASSLAEGAYYEQYF	TGCGCCAGCAGCTTGGCAGAAGGGGCTTACTACGAGCAGTACTTC
TRBD2	TRBV10-3	.	21	TRBJ2-3	CAISDSYGARASSGRTDTQYF	TGTGCCATCAGTGATTCGTACGGGGCTCGGGCATCCAGCGGGAGGACAGATACGCAGTATTTT
.	TRBV7-2	.	15	TRBJ2-2	CASSSLDSNTGELFF	TGTGCCAGCAGCTCATTGGACAGTAACACCGGGGAGCTGTTTTTT
.	TRBV2	few	17	TRBJ1-6	CASSERVTRAYNSPLHF	TGTGCCAGCAGTGAGCGGGTAACTCGAGCCTATAATTCACCCCTCCACTTT
TRBD1	TRBV5-1	.	16	TRBJ2-5	CASSPRTGGEEETQYF	TGCGCCAGCAGCCCGCGGACAGGGGGTGAAGAAGAGACCCAGTACTTC
TRBD1	TRBV5-4	.	16	TRBJ1-4	CASSLGSGTANEKLFF	TGTGCCAGCAGCTTGGGTTCCGGGACAGCTAATGAAAAACTGTTTTTT
.	TRBV3-1/TRBV3-2	.	12	TRBJ1-2	CASSLSNYGYTF	TGTGCCAGCAGCTTGAGTAACTATGGCTACACCTTC